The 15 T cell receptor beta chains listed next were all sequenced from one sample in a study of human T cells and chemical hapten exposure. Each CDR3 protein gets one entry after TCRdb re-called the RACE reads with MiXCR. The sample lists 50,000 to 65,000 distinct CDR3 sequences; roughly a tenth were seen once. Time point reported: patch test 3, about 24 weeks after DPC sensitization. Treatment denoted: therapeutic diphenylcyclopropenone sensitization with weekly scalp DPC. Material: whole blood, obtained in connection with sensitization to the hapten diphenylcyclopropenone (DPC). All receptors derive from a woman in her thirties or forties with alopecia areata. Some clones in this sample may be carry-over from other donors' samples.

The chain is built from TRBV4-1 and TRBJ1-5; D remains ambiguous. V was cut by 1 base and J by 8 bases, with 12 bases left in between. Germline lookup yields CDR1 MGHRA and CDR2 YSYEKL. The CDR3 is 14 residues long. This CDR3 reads CASSQGHFLEPQHF. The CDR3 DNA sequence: TGCGCCAGCAGCCAAGGACATTTCCTGGAGCCCCAGCATTTT.

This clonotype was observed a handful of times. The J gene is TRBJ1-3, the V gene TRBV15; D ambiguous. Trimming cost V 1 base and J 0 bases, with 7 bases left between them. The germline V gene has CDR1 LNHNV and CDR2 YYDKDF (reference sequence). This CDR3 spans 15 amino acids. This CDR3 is CATSRVFSSGNTIYF. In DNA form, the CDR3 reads TGTGCCACCAGCAGAGTGTTTAGCTCTGGAAACACCATATATTTT.

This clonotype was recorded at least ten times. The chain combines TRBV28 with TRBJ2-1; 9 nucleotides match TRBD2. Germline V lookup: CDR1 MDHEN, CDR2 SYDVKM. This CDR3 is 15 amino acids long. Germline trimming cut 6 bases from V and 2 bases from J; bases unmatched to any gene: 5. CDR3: CASREAGGPYNEQFF. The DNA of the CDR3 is TGTGCCAGCAGGGAAGCGGGGGGCCCCTACAATGAGCAGTTCTTC. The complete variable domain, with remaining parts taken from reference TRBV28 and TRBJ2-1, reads DVKVTQSSRYLVKRTGEKVFLECVQDMDHENMFWYRQDPGLGLRLIYFSYDVKMKEKGDIPEGYSVSREKKERFSLILESASTNQTSMYLCASREAGGPYNEQFFGPGTRLTVL.

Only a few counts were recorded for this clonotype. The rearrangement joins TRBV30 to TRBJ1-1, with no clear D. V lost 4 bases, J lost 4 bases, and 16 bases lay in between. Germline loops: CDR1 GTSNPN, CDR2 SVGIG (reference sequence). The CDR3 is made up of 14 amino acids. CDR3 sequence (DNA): TGTGCCTGGATGGAACAGCGCGTCAGCACTGAAGCTTTCTTT. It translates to CAWMEQRVSTEAFF.

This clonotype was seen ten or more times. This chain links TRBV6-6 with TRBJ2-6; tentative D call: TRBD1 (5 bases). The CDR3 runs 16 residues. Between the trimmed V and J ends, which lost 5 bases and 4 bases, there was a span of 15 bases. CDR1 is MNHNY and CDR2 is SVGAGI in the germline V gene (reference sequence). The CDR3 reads CASSPRQFSGANVLTF. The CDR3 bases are TGTGCCAGCAGTCCCCGACAGTTTTCCGGGGCCAACGTCCTGACTTTC.

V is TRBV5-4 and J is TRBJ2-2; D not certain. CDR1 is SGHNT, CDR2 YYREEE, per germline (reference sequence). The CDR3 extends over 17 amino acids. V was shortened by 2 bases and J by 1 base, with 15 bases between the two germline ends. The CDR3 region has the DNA TGTGCCAGCAGCTTTGGCCGGTTAGTGGTGAACACCGGGGAGCTGTTTTTT. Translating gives CASSFGRLVVNTGELFF.

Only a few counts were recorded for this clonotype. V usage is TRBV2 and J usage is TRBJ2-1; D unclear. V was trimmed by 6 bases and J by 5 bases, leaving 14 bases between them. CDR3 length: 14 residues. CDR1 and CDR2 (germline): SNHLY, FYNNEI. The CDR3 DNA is TGTGCCAGCAGGCCCTGGCAAGAAAACAATGAGCAGTTCTTC. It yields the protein CASRPWQENNEQFF.

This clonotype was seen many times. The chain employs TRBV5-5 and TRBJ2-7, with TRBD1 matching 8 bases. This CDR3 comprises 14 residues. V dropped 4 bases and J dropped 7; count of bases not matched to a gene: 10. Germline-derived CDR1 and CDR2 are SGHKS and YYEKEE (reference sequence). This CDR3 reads CASSPGTGPEEQYF. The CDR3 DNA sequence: TGTGCCAGCAGCCCGGGGACAGGCCCTGAGGAGCAGTACTTC.

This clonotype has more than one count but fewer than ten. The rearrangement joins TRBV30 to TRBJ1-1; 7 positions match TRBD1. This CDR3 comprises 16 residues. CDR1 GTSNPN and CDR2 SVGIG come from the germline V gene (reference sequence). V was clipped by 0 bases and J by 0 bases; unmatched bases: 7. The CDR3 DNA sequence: TGTGCCTGGAGTGTATACAGGGGAGACTTGAACACTGAAGCTTTCTTT. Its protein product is CAWSVYRGDLNTEAFF.

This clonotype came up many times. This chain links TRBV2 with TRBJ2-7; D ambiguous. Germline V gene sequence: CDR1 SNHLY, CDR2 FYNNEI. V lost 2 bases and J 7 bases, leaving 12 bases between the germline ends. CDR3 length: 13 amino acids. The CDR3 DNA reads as TGTGCCAGCAGTGAATACCGACTCGGTGAGCAGTACTTC. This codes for CASSEYRLGEQYF. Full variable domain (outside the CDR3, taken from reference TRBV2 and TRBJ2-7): EPEVTQTPSHQVTQMGQEVILRCVPISNHLYFYWYRQILGQKVEFLVSFYNNEISEKSEIFDDQFSVERPDGSNFTLKIRSTKLEDSAMYFCASSEYRLGEQYFGPGTRLTVT.

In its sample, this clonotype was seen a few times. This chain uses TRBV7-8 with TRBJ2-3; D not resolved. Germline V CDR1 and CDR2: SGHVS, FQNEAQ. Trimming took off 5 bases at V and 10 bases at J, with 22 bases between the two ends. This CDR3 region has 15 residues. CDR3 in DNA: TGTGCCAGCAGCCACTTTGTTAGTCAGGAGCAGGCGCAGTATTTT. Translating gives CASSHFVSQEQAQYF. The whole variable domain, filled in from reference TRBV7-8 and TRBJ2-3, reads GAGVSQSPRYKVAKRGQDVALRCDPISGHVSLFWYQQALGQGPEFLTYFQNEAQLDKSGLPSDRFFAERPEGSVSTLKIQRTQQEDSAVYLCASSHFVSQEQAQYFGPGTRLTVL.

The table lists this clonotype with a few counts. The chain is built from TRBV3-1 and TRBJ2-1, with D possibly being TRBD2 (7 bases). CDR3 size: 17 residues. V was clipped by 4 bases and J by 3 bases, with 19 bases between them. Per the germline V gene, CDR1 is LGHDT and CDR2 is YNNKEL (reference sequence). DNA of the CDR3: TGTGCCAGCAGCCCTTCGAGGGGGGGGGCAAACTACAATGAGCAGTTCTTC. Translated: CASSPSRGGANYNEQFF.

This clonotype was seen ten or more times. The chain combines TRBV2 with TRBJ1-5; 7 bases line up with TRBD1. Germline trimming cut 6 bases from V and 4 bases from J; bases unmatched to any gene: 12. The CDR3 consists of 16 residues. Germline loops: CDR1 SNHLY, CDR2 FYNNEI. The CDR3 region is CASSENMGQLNQPQHF. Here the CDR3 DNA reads TGTGCCAGCAGCGAGAACATGGGACAGCTTAATCAGCCCCAGCATTTT.

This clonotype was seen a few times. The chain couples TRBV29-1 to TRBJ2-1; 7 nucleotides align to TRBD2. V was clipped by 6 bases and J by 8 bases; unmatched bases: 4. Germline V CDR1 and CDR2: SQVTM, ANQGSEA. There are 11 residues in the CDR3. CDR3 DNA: TGCAGCGTCACGGGGGGTGATGAGCAGTTCTTC. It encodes CSVTGGDEQFF.

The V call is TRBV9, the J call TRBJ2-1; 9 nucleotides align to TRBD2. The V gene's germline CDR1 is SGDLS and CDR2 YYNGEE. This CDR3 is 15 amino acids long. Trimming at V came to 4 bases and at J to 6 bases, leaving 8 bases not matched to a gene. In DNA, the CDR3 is TGTGCCAGCAGCCCAAGCGGGGGGTTCCCCAATGAGCAGTTCTTC. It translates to CASSPSGGFPNEQFF.